The 30 T cell receptor beta chains below come from one sample, sequenced in a study of blood T cell repertoires in COVID-19. Libraries were prepared by immunoSEQ multiplex PCR; TCRdb keeps only in-frame clonotypes and omits some of them. This table has approximately 100,000 clones, more than 65% appearing once. Sequencing was done on a sample of peripheral blood. Source of these receptors: a woman over 75 with active or convalescent COVID-19.

This clone has a handful of counts. The genes are TRBV9 and TRBJ2-2; possibly TRBD2 for D (6 bases). Germline V gene lookup returns CDR1 SGDLS and CDR2 YYNGEE. This CDR3 has 15 amino acids. Trimming removed 0 bases at V and 3 bases at J, with 9 bases between. The CDR3 region has the DNA TGTGCCAGCAGCGTAGTGGGGGAGGACACCGGGGAGCTGTTTTTT. Its translation is CASSVVGEDTGELFF. Together with reference TRBV9 and TRBJ2-2, the CDR3 gives the full variable domain: DSGVTQTPKHLITATGQRVTLRCSPRSGDLSVYWYQQSLDQGLQFLIQYYNGEERAKGNILERFSAQQFPDLHSELNLSSLELGDSALYFCASSVVGEDTGELFFGEGSRLTVL.

This clone was picked up one time. The rearrangement links TRBV11-2 to TRBJ2-5; a possible D gene is TRBD2 (6 bases). The germline V gene has CDR1 SGHAT and CDR2 FQNNGV. The CDR3 loop spans 15 amino acids. Trimming cost V 1 base and J 4 bases, with 13 bases left between them. CDR3 sequence reads: CASSLGGVAGETQYF. DNA of the CDR3: TGTGCCAGCAGCTTAGGGGGGGTGGCGGGAGAGACCCAGTACTTC.

The chain combines TRBV18 with TRBJ1-5; no clear D. V shed 3 bases and J shed 2 bases, with 17 bases lying between them. CDR1 and CDR2 from the germline V gene are KGHSH and LQKENI. CDR3 length equals 17 residues. CDR3 loop: CASSPRPFLYGNQPQHF. The CDR3 DNA is TGTGCCAGCTCACCGAGGCCGTTTCTTTACGGCAATCAGCCCCAGCATTTT.

This chain uses TRBV28 with TRBJ1-3; D ambiguous. The CDR3 extends over 15 amino acids. The germline gives CDR1 MDHEN, CDR2 SYDVKM. Trimming stripped 7 bases from V and 0 bases from J, with 13 bases between. CDR3 protein: CASIPQRSSGNTIYF. The CDR3 DNA reads TGTGCCAGCATCCCTCAGAGGAGCTCTGGAAACACCATATATTTT.

The CDR3 spells CASSQARPGLAPNEQFF. CDR3 bases: TGTGCCAGCAGCCAAGCCCGCCCCGGGCTAGCGCCCAATGAGCAGTTCTTC. This sequence joins TRBV3-1 (or the pseudogene TRBV3-2) and TRBJ2-1; D perhaps matches TRBD2 (6 bases). The germline V gene encodes CDR1 LGHDT and CDR2 YNNKEL (reference sequence). The ends were cut back, 1 base at V and 6 bases at J, with 19 bases in the middle. CDR3 length: 17 residues.

The chain couples TRBV14 to TRBJ2-3, with 9 bases matching TRBD1. V lost 4 bases to trimming and J lost 2 bases; unmatched junction nucleotides: 13. Germline lookup yields CDR1 SGHDN and CDR2 FVKESK. The CDR3 extends over 18 amino acids. The CDR3 loop reads CASSPLSGGTGPTDTQYF. The CDR3 coding sequence is TGTGCCAGCAGCCCCCTAAGTGGGGGGACAGGGCCCACAGATACGCAGTATTTT.

The chain couples TRBV7-9 to TRBJ2-2; TRBD1 agrees at 7 bases. CDR3 size: 14 residues. Germline V CDR1 and CDR2: SEHNR, FQNEAQ (reference sequence). The trim removed 2 bases at V and 6 bases at J, leaving 3 bases unmatched. CDR3 coding DNA: TGTGCCAGCAGCTTAACGACAGGGCCCGGGGAGCTGTTTTTT. Translated, it gives CASSLTTGPGELFF.

The V and J genes are TRBV20-1 and TRBJ2-7; weak D call: TRBD2 (5 bases). The CDR3 has 11 residues. The germline CDR1 and CDR2 sequences are DFQATT and SNEGSKA (reference sequence). Trimming stripped 5 bases from V and 3 bases from J, with 8 bases between. The CDR3 DNA reads TGCAGTGCTTCGGACTTCTACGAGCAGTACTTC. It codes for CSASDFYEQYF.

The rearrangement joins TRBV7-9 to TRBJ1-1; TRBD1 agrees at 8 bases. The CDR3 is made up of 16 amino acids. V shed 5 bases and J 1 base; nucleotides not matched to a gene: 9. Germline CDR1 is SEHNR and CDR2 is FQNEAQ (reference sequence). The CDR3 reads CASSPPRGPRNTEAFF. DNA of the CDR3: TGTGCCAGCAGCCCCCCCAGGGGGCCGAGGAACACTGAAGCTTTCTTT.

This chain uses TRBV15 with TRBJ1-2; perhaps TRBD1 as D (5 bases). V lost 6 bases, J lost 4 bases, and 12 bases lay in between. The CDR3 runs to 13 residues. Germline V gene sequence: CDR1 LNHNV, CDR2 YYDKDF (reference sequence). This CDR3 is CATRAGTFYGYTF. The CDR3 DNA is TGTGCCACCAGAGCCGGGACTTTCTATGGCTACACCTTC.

The chain carries TRBV11-3 and TRBJ2-7; TRBD1 might be the D (5 bases). The V gene lost 3 bases and the J gene lost 5 bases, with 14 bases spanning the gap. Germline V lookup: CDR1 SGHNT, CDR2 YENEEA. The CDR3 has 14 amino acids. The CDR3 coding sequence is TGTGCCAGCAGCTTCGGCCAGGGAATGAACGAGCAGTACTTC. It translates to CASSFGQGMNEQYF.

V and J are TRBV10-3 and TRBJ2-2; D is ambiguous. The CDR3 covers 14 residues. V was cut by 0 bases and J by 5 bases, with 7 bases left in between. Germline values: CDR1 ENHRY, CDR2 SYGVKD. Here the CDR3 reads CAISESQWTGELFF. CDR3 DNA: TGTGCCATCAGTGAGTCTCAGTGGACCGGGGAGCTGTTTTTT.

The genes are TRBV5-4 and TRBJ2-7, with a weak D call TRBD2 (6 bases). Germline CDR1 reads SGHNT; CDR2 reads YYREEE (reference sequence). The CDR3 is 15 residues long. V was cut by 3 bases and J by 2 bases, with 15 bases left in between. The CDR3, as DNA: TGTGCCAGCAGCTCAGTAGGACTAACTACCTACGAGCAGTACTTC. Protein: CASSSVGLTTYEQYF.

The V gene is TRBV18, the J gene TRBJ2-7; 12 positions agree with TRBD2. The J segment lost 1 base and the V segment lost 3 bases, leaving 4 bases of the junction unmatched. Germline CDR1 reads KGHSH; CDR2 reads LQKENI. The CDR3 has 16 residues. The DNA for the CDR3 is TGTGCCAGCTCACCCCCTAGCGGGAGGGGTTCCTACGAGCAGTACTTC. Translation gives CASSPPSGRGSYEQYF. The variable domain in full, with the rest retrieved from reference TRBV18 and TRBJ2-7, is NAGVMQNPRHLVRRRGQEARLRCSPMKGHSHVYWYRQLPEEGLKFMVYLQKENIIDESGMPKERFSAEFPKEGPSILRIQQVVRGDSAAYFCASSPPSGRGSYEQYFGPGTRLTVT.

V gene TRBV4-1 combines with J gene TRBJ2-7; D might be TRBD2 (7 bases). The CDR3 is made up of 16 amino acids. Germline lookup yields CDR1 MGHRA and CDR2 YSYEKL. V lost 0 bases, J lost 6 bases, and 18 bases lay in between. The CDR3 is CASSQEGYGGQGEQYF. The CDR3 nucleotides are TGCGCCAGCAGCCAAGAGGGTTACGGGGGGCAAGGCGAGCAGTACTTC.

V and J are TRBV5-1 and TRBJ2-5; TRBD1 might be the D (6 bases). Trimming left V 1 base short and J 3 bases short, with 13 bases between. The CDR3 contains 15 residues. CDR1 and CDR2 from the germline V gene are SGHRS and YFSETQ. CDR3 DNA sequence: TGCGCCAGCAGCTTGAAGGCAGGGGAAGAAGAGACCCAGTACTTC. Protein: CASSLKAGEEETQYF.

The V and J genes are TRBV27 and TRBJ2-5; 8 bases agree with TRBD2. Germline V gene data show CDR1 as MNHEY and CDR2 as SMNVEV (reference sequence). There are 14 residues in the CDR3. Unmatched junction bases numbered 7, after V lost 10 bases and J lost 0 bases. The CDR3 spells CANTPSGYQETQYF. The CDR3 DNA is TGTGCCAATACTCCTAGCGGGTACCAAGAGACCCAGTACTTC.

This clone has just a few counts. The chain is built from TRBV4-2 and TRBJ2-5; TRBD2 matches 9 bases. Looked up from germline, CDR1 is LGHNA and CDR2 is YNFKEQ. Unmatched junction bases numbered 4, after V lost 4 bases and J lost 4 bases. This CDR3 comprises 14 residues. The CDR3 is CASSPQLAGETQYF. CDR3 in DNA: TGTGCCAGCAGCCCTCAACTAGCGGGAGAGACCCAGTACTTC.

The chain links TRBV6-5 to TRBJ2-5, with 7 positions matching TRBD2. The CDR3 extends over 14 amino acids. V dropped 2 bases and J dropped 4; count of bases not matched to a gene: 4. Germline assignment: CDR1 MNHEY and CDR2 SVGAGI. CDR3 DNA sequence: TGTGCCAGCAGTTACCTTGGACTAGGAGAGACCCAGTACTTC. Amino acid sequence: CASSYLGLGETQYF.

The chain recombines TRBV10-1 with TRBJ2-2; 7 bases are shared with TRBD1. The CDR3 sequence is 16 residues long. CDR1 and CDR2 from the germline V gene are WNHNN and SYGVQD (reference sequence). Germline trimming cut 0 bases from V and 0 bases from J; bases unmatched to any gene: 1. The CDR3 reads CASSESGQPNTGELFF. The CDR3 DNA reads as TGCGCCAGCAGTGAGTCGGGACAGCCGAACACCGGGGAGCTGTTTTTT.

J is TRBJ2-5 and V is TRBV5-4; maybe TRBD1 (6 bases). This CDR3 contains 11 residues. Germline V CDR1 and CDR2: SGHNT, YYREEE (reference sequence). The ends were cut back, 2 bases at V and 8 bases at J, with 7 bases in the middle. The CDR3 DNA sequence: TGTGCCAGCAGCTTACAGGGTACCCAGTACTTC. Translated, it gives CASSLQGTQYF.

In the case of this clone: The identical CDR3 is also encoded by other nucleotide sequences in the sample. The J gene is TRBJ1-1, the V gene TRBV5-1; TRBD1 is a possible D gene (6 bases). This CDR3 has 14 amino acids. Trimming left V 0 bases short and J 1 base short, with 7 bases between. CDR1 SGHRS and CDR2 YFSETQ come from the germline V gene. In DNA form, the CDR3 reads TGCGCCAGCAGCTTGGTACAGGGGAACACTGAAGCTTTCTTT. Protein sequence: CASSLVQGNTEAFF.

The chain employs TRBV4-1 and TRBJ1-2; 9 bases are a match to TRBD1. Trimming took 4 bases from V and 5 from J; bases not matched to a gene: 5. From germline, CDR1 is MGHRA and CDR2 YSYEKL. The CDR3 runs 14 residues. The CDR3 DNA is TGCGCCAGCAGCCCGGACAGGGGATTGTATGGCTACACCTTC. Its protein is CASSPDRGLYGYTF.

The chain links TRBV3-1 (or the pseudogene TRBV3-2) to TRBJ1-5; tentatively, D is TRBD1 (5 bases). The germline V gene has CDR1 LGHDT and CDR2 YNNKEL (reference sequence). Trimming pared 4 bases from V and 2 bases from J, leaving 15 bases between. The CDR3 sequence is 16 residues long. CDR3 DNA: TGTGCCAGCAGCCCCTCAGGGAGGATCGGCAATCAGCCCCAGCATTTT. The encoded protein is CASSPSGRIGNQPQHF.

The chain is built from TRBV11-2 and TRBJ2-3; TRBD2 matches at 12 bases. CDR3 size: 17 residues. Trimming at V came to 4 bases and at J to 4 bases, leaving 9 bases not matched to a gene. Per germline, CDR1 SGHAT and CDR2 FQNNGV. CDR3 sequence (DNA): TGTGCCAGCAGCTCCAGACTAGCGGGAGTTGGCCCAGATACGCAGTATTTT. Protein sequence: CASSSRLAGVGPDTQYF.

The genes are TRBV14 and TRBJ2-5, with D perhaps TRBD1 (7 bases). CDR3 length equals 17 residues. V was pared by 0 bases and J by 5 bases, with 19 bases between. Germline V gene data show CDR1 as SGHDN and CDR2 as FVKESK. The CDR3 nucleotides read TGTGCCAGCAGCCAAGAGGGGGGTAGGGGGCGGTTTGAGACCCAGTACTTC. Protein product: CASSQEGGRGRFETQYF.

The chain is built from TRBV19 and TRBJ1-2, with D perhaps TRBD1 (5 bases). Germline assignment: CDR1 LNHDA and CDR2 SQIVND (reference sequence). Trimming took 2 bases from V and 7 from J, leaving 8 bases between them. This CDR3 has 12 amino acids. As DNA, the CDR3 is TGTGCCAGTAGTATACAGGGTACTGGCTACACCTTC. It is translated as CASSIQGTGYTF.

This chain uses TRBV6-2 or TRBV6-3 with TRBJ1-1; D uncertain. Germline values: CDR1 MNHEY, CDR2 SVGEGT. V lost 2 bases to trimming and J lost 1 base, with 11 bases between them. The CDR3 is made up of 15 amino acids. The CDR3 is CASSYGPPGNTEAFF. The CDR3, as DNA: TGTGCCAGCAGTTACGGTCCTCCGGGGAACACTGAAGCTTTCTTT.

The chain is built from TRBV18 and TRBJ1-2; D not resolved. Germline-derived CDR1 and CDR2 are KGHSH and LQKENI. The CDR3 runs to 14 residues. V was trimmed by 1 base and J by 8 bases, leaving 14 bases between them. The CDR3, as DNA: TGTGCCAGCTCACCACGGAGTGTCGGGAAAGGCTACACCTTC. As protein: CASSPRSVGKGYTF.

This clone was observed a handful of times. The junction differs from germline at one of its ends, possibly a read error. The V gene is TRBV5-1, the J gene TRBJ1-2; D call uncertain. The CDR3 is 15 residues long. CDR1 SGHRS and CDR2 YFSETQ come from the germline V gene. The CDR3 is CASSLWQSTKYGYTF. CDR3 nucleotides: TGCGCCAGCAGCTTGTGGCAGTCCACTAAATATGGCTACACCTTC.